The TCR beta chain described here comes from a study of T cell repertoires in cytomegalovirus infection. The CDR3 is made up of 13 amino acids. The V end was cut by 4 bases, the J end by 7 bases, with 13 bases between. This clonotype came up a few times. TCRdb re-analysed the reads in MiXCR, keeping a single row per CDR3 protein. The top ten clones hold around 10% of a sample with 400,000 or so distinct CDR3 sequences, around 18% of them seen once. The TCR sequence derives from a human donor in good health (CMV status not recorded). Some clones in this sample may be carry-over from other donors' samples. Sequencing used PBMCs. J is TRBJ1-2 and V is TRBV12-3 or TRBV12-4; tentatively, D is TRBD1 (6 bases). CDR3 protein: CASSSGGAIGYTF. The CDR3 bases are TGTGCCAGCAGTTCGGGGGGCGCAATTGGCTACACCTTC.